This T cell receptor (beta chain) came from a study of blood T cell repertoires in COVID-19. As for the study in general: Samples of COVID-19 (acute and convalescent) were obtained from the United States, Italy and Spain. Sources were T cells, B-cell-depleted T cells, or PBMCs; the material itself was cDNA or gDNA.

Trimming took off 3 bases at V and 0 bases at J, with 11 bases between the two ends. The CDR3 runs to 16 residues. Looked up from germline, CDR1 is MNHEY and CDR2 is SMNVEV (reference sequence). As handled by the study authors: How many nucleated cells were present was estimated from reference gene primer amplification. This table comes from immunoSEQ multiplex PCR, and its TCRdb copy is limited to in-frame clones, with some not included. Clonal size and the V and J genes are those of that table, whereas D and trimming came from the DNA. Seen here are some 140,000 clones, 75% to 90% observed once, and the top ten hold under 2.5%.

The chain carries TRBV27 and TRBJ1-4; perhaps TRBD1 as D (5 bases). This sequence was found in a man aged 45-65 years with active COVID-19. Sequenced material: peripheral blood. The CDR3 protein is CASSLGRATTNEKLFF. In DNA, the CDR3 is TGTGCCAGCAGTTTGGGCAGGGCGACAACTAATGAAAAACTGTTTTTT.